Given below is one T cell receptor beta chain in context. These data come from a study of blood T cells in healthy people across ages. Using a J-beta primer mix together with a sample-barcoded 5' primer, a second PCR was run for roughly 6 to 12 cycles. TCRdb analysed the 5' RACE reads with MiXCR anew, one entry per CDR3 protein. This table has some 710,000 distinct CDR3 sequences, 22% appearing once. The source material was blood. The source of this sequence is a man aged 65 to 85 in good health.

The CDR3 protein is CASSRGRIHGYTF. CDR3 nucleotides: TGTGCCAGCAGCCGAGGACGAATACATGGCTACACCTTC. The chain carries TRBV7-9 and TRBJ1-2; no clear D gene. The germline V and J ends were trimmed by 5 bases and 6 bases, with 13 bases remaining between them. Germline values: CDR1 SEHNR, CDR2 FQNEAQ (reference sequence). The CDR3 is 13 residues long. The entire variable domain, with the rest obtained from reference TRBV7-9 and TRBJ1-2, is as follows: DTGVSQNPRHKITKRGQNVTFRCDPISEHNRLYWYRQTLGQGPEFLTYFQNEAQLEKSRLLSDRFSAERPKGSFSTLEIQRTEQGDSAMYLCASSRGRIHGYTFGSGTRLTVV.